These 8 T cell receptor beta chains were sequenced from one sample in a study of vaccination and CD4 T cells after COVID-19. The sample's treatment: approximately nine-day PBMC culture with coronavirus spike peptide pools or control peptides (ViraFEST assay). The Oncomine TCR Beta short-read assay sequenced DNA from cultured CD4+ T cells. TCRdb analysed the PCR reads with MiXCR anew, one entry per CDR3 protein. The table includes around 4,100 distinct CDR3 sequences, around two fifths detected once. Which antigens these TCRs recognize remains unknown. The sample consisted of CD4+ T cells from blood, cultured in vitro. These receptors were taken from a human donor who had recovered from COVID-19.

The rearrangement joins TRBV7-8 to TRBJ1-2; 8 nucleotides match TRBD1. The germline V gene encodes CDR1 SGHVS and CDR2 FQNEAQ. V was pared by 2 bases and J by 1 base, with 9 bases of the junction left unmatched. The CDR3 loop spans 17 amino acids. The CDR3 DNA reads as TGTGCCAGCAGCTTACGACGGACAGGGACCTTTAACTATGGCTACACCTTC. Encoded protein: CASSLRRTGTFNYGYTF. The entire variable domain, with the rest obtained from reference TRBV7-8 and TRBJ1-2, is as follows: GAGVSQSPRYKVAKRGQDVALRCDPISGHVSLFWYQQALGQGPEFLTYFQNEAQLDKSGLPSDRFFAERPEGSVSTLKIQRTQQEDSAVYLCASSLRRTGTFNYGYTFGSGTRLTVV.

A few counts support this clonotype. The chain employs TRBV20-1 and TRBJ1-2; 8 bases agree with TRBD1. The CDR3 is 14 residues long. Germline lookup yields CDR1 DFQATT and CDR2 SNEGSKA (reference sequence). Germline trimming cut 0 bases from V and 6 bases from J; bases unmatched to any gene: 6. In DNA form, the CDR3 reads TGCAGTGCTAGAGATGGCAGGGGGCTCGATGGCTACACCTTC. It translates to CSARDGRGLDGYTF.

This clonotype has a handful of counts. The chain employs TRBV7-3 and TRBJ2-5; no definite D call. Germline CDR1 SGHTA, CDR2 FQGTGA. The CDR3 consists of 13 residues. The ends were cut back, 5 bases at V and 5 bases at J, with 12 bases in the middle. The DNA of the CDR3 is TGTGCCAGCAGCGGCCTTCCTAGGGAGACCCAGTACTTC. The encoded protein is CASSGLPRETQYF.

The V call is TRBV10-3, the J call TRBJ1-1; D is perhaps TRBD1 (6 bases). This CDR3 has 15 residues. Germline V gene sequence: CDR1 ENHRY, CDR2 SYGVKD. The V end was cut by 2 bases, the J end by 2 bases, with 12 bases between. The CDR3 spells CAISERTESNTEAFF. The DNA for the CDR3 is TGTGCCATCAGTGAGAGGACAGAATCCAACACTGAAGCTTTCTTT.

This clonotype showed up just a few times. The genes are TRBV7-9 and TRBJ1-5; D ambiguous. Germline values: CDR1 SEHNR, CDR2 FQNEAQ (reference sequence). The CDR3 length is 13 residues. Trimming left V 6 bases short and J 0 bases short, with 6 bases between. The CDR3 loop reads CASSQDSNQPQHF. As DNA, the CDR3 is TGTGCCAGCAGTCAGGATAGCAATCAGCCCCAGCATTTT. Filled out from reference TRBV7-9 and TRBJ1-5, the complete variable domain reads DTGVSQNPRHKITKRGQNVTFRCDPISEHNRLYWYRQTLGQGPEFLTYFQNEAQLEKSRLLSDRFSAERPKGSFSTLEIQRTEQGDSAMYLCASSQDSNQPQHFGDGTRLSIL.

A few counts support this clonotype. V and J are TRBV6-5 and TRBJ2-2; 9 bases agree with TRBD1. Germline V lookup: CDR1 MNHEY, CDR2 SVGAGI. The CDR3 extends over 17 amino acids. V gave up 0 bases and J gave up 4 bases; unmatched junction bases: 6. CDR3 sequence (DNA): TGTGCCAGCAGTTACTCAGACCGACAGGGGGTCACCGGGGAGCTGTTTTTT. Its translation is CASSYSDRQGVTGELFF.

The CDR3 loop is CASSEPSNGTSGSSYEQYF. DNA for the CDR3: TGCGCCAGCAGTGAGCCTTCAAACGGGACTAGCGGAAGCTCCTACGAGCAGTACTTC. V usage is TRBV10-1 and J usage is TRBJ2-7, with 11 bases fitting TRBD2. Germline CDR1 and CDR2: WNHNN and SYGVQD (reference sequence). V trimming: 2 bases; J trimming: 0 bases; junction bases outside the gene matches: 12. The CDR3 is 19 residues long.

The chain links TRBV7-2 to TRBJ1-6, with TRBD1 identical over 8 bases. Trimming at V came to 3 bases and at J to 4 bases, leaving 11 bases not matched to a gene. Germline assignment: CDR1 SGHTA and CDR2 FQGNSA. The CDR3 runs 18 residues. The CDR3 DNA reads TGTGCCAGCAGCTTCTACTCCCCACAGGGGGTGTATAATTCACCCCTCCACTTT. It yields the protein CASSFYSPQGVYNSPLHF.